A selection of T cell receptor beta chains follows, all from one sample in a study of identical twins. MiXCR was run by TCRdb on the 5' RACE reads, yielding one entry per CDR3 protein. This table has 200,000 to 300,000 distinct CDR3 sequences, approximately 7% appearing once. The same data also contributed to another study, on yellow fever vaccine responses in identical twins.

Sequencing input: memory (CD45RO+) T cells sorted from blood. The origin of the receptors is a woman in her late teens or twenties in good health. Both conserved end residues are part of each CDR3. Each record gives: CDR3 protein, CDR3 DNA, D gene, clone size, J gene, V gene. D genes are given only for firm matches. Size is stated for part of the rows, as once, few or many counts, or as a class when the clone is expanded.

CASSLRTPKNTGELFF | TGTGCCAGCAGTCTCCGGACACCTAAGAACACCGGGGAGCTGTTTTTT | . | few | TRBJ2-2 | TRBV2
CASSDKDSSDTQYF | TGTGCCAGCAGCGATAAGGACAGTTCAGATACGCAGTATTTT | . | . | TRBJ2-3 | TRBV3-1
CASSLDVSGANVLTF | TGCGCCAGCAGCTTGGATGTCTCTGGGGCCAACGTCCTGACTTTC | . | . | TRBJ2-6 | TRBV5-1
CASSDSGGITEAFF | TGTGCCAGCAGTGATTCGGGAGGGATCACTGAAGCTTTCTTT | . | few | TRBJ1-1 | TRBV25-1
CATSSRTSGFNEQFF | TGTGCCACCAGCAGCCGGACTAGCGGGTTCAATGAGCAGTTCTTC | TRBD2 | . | TRBJ2-1 | TRBV15
CASSLAASTYDTQYF | TGCGCCAGCAGCTTGGCGGCTAGCACTTACGATACGCAGTATTTT | . | few | TRBJ2-3 | TRBV5-1
CATSALGGRTLSGTDTQYF | TGTGCCACCAGTGCCCTGGGCGGGAGAACACTCAGTGGCACAGATACGCAGTATTTT | TRBD2 | . | TRBJ2-3 | TRBV24-1
CSAVGRERWNEQYF | TGCAGTGCAGTGGGGCGGGAGCGGTGGAACGAGCAGTACTTC | TRBD2 | few | TRBJ2-7 | TRBV20-1
CATDDLLDYNEQFF | TGTGCCACCGATGACCTACTAGACTACAATGAGCAGTTCTTC | . | . | TRBJ2-1 | TRBV3-2
CAISEGEGSSPLHF | TGTGCCATCAGTGAGGGGGAGGGAAGTTCACCCCTCCACTTT | . | many | TRBJ1-6 | TRBV10-3